This paragraph reports one T cell receptor (beta chain). Antigen unknown. Sequenced by immunoSEQ multiplex PCR; TCRdb stores in-frame clones only, minus some. This sample has about 38,000 clones, with 81% found just once. The sample is drawn from a study of a mutant IDH1 vaccine in newly diagnosed glioma. At the level of the study: Eight vaccinations went to patients in weeks 1, 3, 5, 7, 11, 15, 19, 23.

CDR1 SNHLY and CDR2 FYNNEI come from the germline V gene. This CDR3 region has 13 residues. Trimming cost V 8 bases and J 5 bases, with 15 bases left between them. Study outcomes and limitations: Immune responses induced by the vaccine were seen in 93.3% of patients, spanning multiple MHC alleles.

Time point defined: week 23, last vaccination. Every vaccine dose comprised 300 ug of mutant IDH1 20-mer peptide plus topical imiquimod. Astrocytomas found in donors were new, WHO grade 3 or 4, IDH1-mutant and ATRX-lost. The clonotype comes from a man in his forties or fifties with glioma. The V call is TRBV2, the J call TRBJ1-1; D unclear. This material consisted of PBMCs, taken from a glioma patient whose treatment included an IDH1 peptide vaccine. For the CDR3, the DNA is TGTGCCAGCGGTGGCCGCCTGGATACTGAAGCTTTCTTT. Protein sequence: CASGGRLDTEAFF.